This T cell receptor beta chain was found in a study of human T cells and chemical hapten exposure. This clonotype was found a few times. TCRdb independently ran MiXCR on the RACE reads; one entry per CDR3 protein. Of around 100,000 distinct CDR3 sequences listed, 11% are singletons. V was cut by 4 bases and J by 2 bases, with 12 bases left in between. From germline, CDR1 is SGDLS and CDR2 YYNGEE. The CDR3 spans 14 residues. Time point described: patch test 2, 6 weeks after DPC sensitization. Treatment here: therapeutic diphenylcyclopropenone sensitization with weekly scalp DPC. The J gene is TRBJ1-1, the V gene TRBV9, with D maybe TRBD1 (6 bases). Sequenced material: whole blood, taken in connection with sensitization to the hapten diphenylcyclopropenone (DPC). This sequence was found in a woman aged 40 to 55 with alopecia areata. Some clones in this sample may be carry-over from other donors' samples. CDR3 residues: CASSTDSRNTEAFF. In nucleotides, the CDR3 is TGTGCCAGCAGCACGGACAGCCGAAACACTGAAGCTTTCTTT.